This T cell receptor beta chain was sequenced in a study of regulatory T cells in long-lasting Graves disease. Specified time point: persistent/refractory GD, antithyroid drugs over 5 years with positive TRAb. Isolated PBMC RNA provided the starting material for the TCR library. Germline CDR1 reads SQVTM; CDR2 reads ANQGSEA. The CDR3 is 13 residues long. Trimming took 4 bases from V and 6 from J, leaving 12 bases between them. This clonotype was counted at least ten times. Its target is not known. For TCR beta, libraries came from iRepertoire HTBI primers and Arm-PCR of CDR3 regions. TCRdb independently ran MiXCR on the multiplex PCR reads; one entry per CDR3 protein. There are fewer than 450,000 distinct CDR3 sequences in the sample; less than 25% occur only once, and about a fifth lies in the top ten. Findings and limits, study-wide: Having few samples may have compromised the accuracy. Not thyroid tissue but only peripheral blood was studied. Relative to newly diagnosed Graves' patients, persistent ones had lower TCR diversity. The persistent group shared roughly 2,700 public clonotypes, more than the roughly 970 shared by new patients.

This clonotype was obtained from a female donor with Graves disease. The V gene is TRBV29-1, the J gene TRBJ2-2, with D perhaps matching TRBD2 (5 bases). The input for sequencing was peripheral blood mononuclear cells (PBMCs), taken when the disease was refractory, from a patient treated with antithyroid drugs. The CDR3 sequence: CSVVLIGAGELFF. In DNA form, the CDR3 reads TGCAGCGTTGTCCTAATCGGGGCCGGGGAGCTGTTTTTT.